A selection of T cell receptor beta chains follows, all from one sample in a study of cytomegalovirus exposure and HLA in healthy donors. Assay: immunoSEQ multiplex PCR; the TCRdb copy retains only in-frame clones and omits some. The sample has 150,000 to 200,000 clones; over 75% are singletons. Input material: PBMCs. These receptors all come from a young man in good health and CMV-seronegative. Both conserved end residues are part of each CDR3. D genes are given only for firm matches. Some rows have no size entry. The others give once, few or many, or a class for an expanded clone.

clone_size cdr3_length d_call j_call v_call cdr3_aa cdr3_nt
. 16 TRBD1 TRBJ1-2 TRBV7-9 CASSLDQGRGRSGYTF TGTGCCAGCAGCTTAGATCAAGGCAGGGGGCGAAGTGGCTACACCTTC
. 14 TRBD2 TRBJ2-7 TRBV10-1 CASSVGGGTGEQYF TGCGCCAGCAGTGTGGGCGGGGGGACGGGAGAGCAGTACTTC
. 13 TRBD1 TRBJ1-2 TRBV9 CASNRDRGYGYTF TGTGCCAGCAACCGGGACAGGGGTTATGGCTACACCTTC
. 16 TRBD1 TRBJ1-5 TRBV5-6 CASSKTGGRSNQPQHF TGTGCCAGCAGCAAGACAGGGGGCAGGAGCAATCAGCCCCAGCATTTT
. 14 TRBD1 TRBJ2-7 TRBV7-9 CASSSTGTGAEQYF TGTGCCAGCAGCTCTACCGGGACAGGAGCCGAGCAGTACTTC
. 17 . TRBJ2-4 TRBV28 CASSSVGTPRAKNIQYF TGTGCCAGCAGTTCGGTAGGGACTCCTCGGGCCAAAAACATTCAGTACTTC
few 16 TRBD1 TRBJ1-5 TRBV28 CALNRVGTGSRQPQHF TGTGCCTTAAACAGGGTGGGGACAGGGAGTAGACAGCCCCAGCATTTT
. 15 TRBD1 TRBJ2-5 TRBV6-5 CASSNSGTGLETQYF TGTGCCAGCAGTAACTCCGGGACAGGGCTAGAGACCCAGTACTTC
. 14 TRBD1 TRBJ2-7 TRBV19 CASSRGRGQYEQYF TGTGCCAGTAGTAGGGGCAGGGGGCAGTACGAGCAGTACTTC
. 16 . TRBJ2-3 TRBV28 CASSPQGTRDSDTQYF TGTGCCAGCAGCCCACAGGGGACTCGGGACTCAGATACGCAGTATTTT
. 15 TRBD2 TRBJ2-5 TRBV7-2 CASTSGAGGWETQYF TGTGCCAGCACTTCGGGAGCGGGGGGGTGGGAGACCCAGTACTTC
. 17 TRBD2 TRBJ2-5 TRBV5-1 CASSSPRQRESEETQYF TGCGCCAGCAGTTCACCGAGACAGCGGGAGAGCGAGGAGACCCAGTACTTC
few 12 . TRBJ2-2 TRBV27 CASSLLTGELFF TGTGCCAGCAGTTTATTAACCGGGGAGCTGTTTTTT
. 15 . TRBJ1-1 TRBV5-1 CASSFYTAGDTEAFF TGCGCCAGCAGCTTCTACACTGCAGGGGATACTGAAGCTTTCTTT
. 15 . TRBJ2-3 TRBV6-5 CASSYVSGGTDTQYF TGTGCCAGCAGTTACGTTAGCGGAGGCACAGATACGCAGTATTTT
. 15 TRBD2 TRBJ2-3 TRBV5-4 CASSSLAGLTDTQYF TGTGCCAGCAGCTCCCTAGCGGGACTCACAGATACGCAGTATTTT
. 14 . TRBJ2-7 TRBV7-9 CASSHPARAYEQYF TGTGCCAGCAGCCACCCGGCCAGGGCCTACGAGCAGTACTTC
few 14 TRBD2 TRBJ2-5 TRBV2 CASKGTSGEETQYF TGTGCCAGCAAGGGGACTAGCGGGGAAGAGACCCAGTACTTC
. 14 TRBD2 TRBJ2-7 TRBV11-3 CASSLGGNPYEQYF TGTGCCAGCAGCTTGGGAGGGAACCCATACGAGCAGTACTTC
once 15 TRBD2 TRBJ2-7 TRBV7-6 CASSISSGRAYEQYF TGTGCCAGCAGCATTTCTAGCGGGAGGGCCTACGAGCAGTACTTC
. 16 TRBD2 TRBJ2-3 TRBV2 CASSVEAGTSRDTQYF TGTGCCAGCAGTGTTGAAGCGGGGACCTCACGTGATACGCAGTATTTT
. 13 . TRBJ1-1 TRBV6-6 CASSLQVNTEAFF TGTGCCAGCAGTCTTCAGGTGAACACTGAAGCTTTCTTT
. 15 TRBD1 TRBJ1-2 TRBV19 CASRDRGLPNYGYTF TGTGCCAGTAGGGACAGGGGGCTCCCTAACTATGGCTACACCTTC
. 12 . TRBJ2-1 TRBV7-6 CASSRGTNEQFF TGTGCCAGCAGCCGAGGGACTAATGAGCAGTTCTTC
once 19 TRBD2 TRBJ2-3 TRBV19 CASSIGLAGGSTHTDTQYF TGTGCCAGTAGTATAGGGCTAGCGGGGGGCTCCACCCACACAGATACGCAGTATTTT
. 14 . TRBJ1-2 TRBV7-2 CASSMDSSHYGYTF TGTGCCAGCAGCATGGACAGCTCTCACTATGGCTACACCTTC
. 12 . TRBJ1-2 TRBV6-5 CASTLRNYGYTF TGTGCCAGCACCCTGCGGAACTATGGCTACACCTTC
. 18 TRBD1 TRBJ1-1 TRBV5-1 CASSQRSTGVRRNTEAFF TGCGCCAGCAGCCAACGTTCGACAGGGGTTAGGCGGAACACTGAAGCTTTCTTT
. 16 . TRBJ2-5 TRBV7-9 CASSSIRRGLQETQYF TGTGCCAGCAGCTCAATACGAAGGGGCCTACAAGAGACCCAGTACTTC
. 16 . TRBJ2-5 TRBV7-7 CASSLAWGDSGETQYF TGTGCTAGCAGCTTAGCGTGGGGAGACTCCGGAGAGACCCAGTACTTC
. 14 . TRBJ1-6 TRBV25-1 CASSVRNRNSPLHF TGTGCCAGCAGTGTCCGGAACAGGAATTCACCCCTCCACTTT
. 16 TRBD1 TRBJ2-2 TRBV7-9 CASSSWGQGYTGELFF TGTGCCAGCAGCTCATGGGGACAGGGATACACCGGGGAGCTGTTTTTT
. 15 . TRBJ1-1 TRBV7-9 CASSLGFGLEAEAFF TGTGCCAGCAGCTTAGGTTTCGGCCTGGAGGCTGAAGCTTTCTTT
. 13 . TRBJ1-6 TRBV7-9 CASSLGGNSPLHF TGTGCCAGCAGCTTAGGAGGGAATTCACCCCTCCACTTT
. 14 TRBD2 TRBJ2-7 TRBV5-6 CASSLGGGDYEQYF TGTGCCAGCAGCTTGGGCGGGGGAGACTACGAGCAGTACTTC
once 14 TRBD1 TRBJ2-7 TRBV7-8 CASSLDTGVYEQYF TGTGCCAGCAGCTTAGATACAGGGGTCTACGAGCAGTACTTC
. 16 TRBD2 TRBJ2-7 TRBV5-4 CASSTTGGGLSYEQYF TGTGCCAGCAGCACCACGGGAGGCGGTTTGTCCTACGAGCAGTACTTC
. 13 . TRBJ1-2 TRBV18 CASSPSGGEGYTF TGTGCCAGCTCACCTTCGGGGGGAGAGGGCTACACCTTC
. 14 TRBD1 TRBJ2-5 TRBV29-1 CSVEETGQGGTQYF TGCAGCGTTGAAGAAACGGGACAGGGGGGGACCCAGTACTTC